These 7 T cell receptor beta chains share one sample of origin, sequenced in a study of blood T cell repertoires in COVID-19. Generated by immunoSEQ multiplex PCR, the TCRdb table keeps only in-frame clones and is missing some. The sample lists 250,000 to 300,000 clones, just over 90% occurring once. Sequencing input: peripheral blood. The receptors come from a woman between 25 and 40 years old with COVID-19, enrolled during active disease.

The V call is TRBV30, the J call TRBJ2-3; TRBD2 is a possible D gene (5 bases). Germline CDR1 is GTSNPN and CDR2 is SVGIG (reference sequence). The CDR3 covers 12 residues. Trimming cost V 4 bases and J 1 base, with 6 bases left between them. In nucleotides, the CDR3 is TGTGCCTGGACCGGGGGCACAGATACGCAGTATTTT. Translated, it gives CAWTGGTDTQYF.

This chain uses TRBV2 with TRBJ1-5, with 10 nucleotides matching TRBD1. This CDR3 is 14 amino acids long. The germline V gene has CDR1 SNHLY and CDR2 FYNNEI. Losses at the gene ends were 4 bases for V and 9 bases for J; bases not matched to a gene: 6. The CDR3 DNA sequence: TGTGCCAGCAGTGTGGGACAGGGGTTGCGGCCCCAGCATTTT. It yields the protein CASSVGQGLRPQHF.

The CDR3 nucleotides read TGTGCCAGCAGCCAAGATTGGGGGGGCACTGAAGCTTTCTTT. Translation: CASSQDWGGTEAFF. The chain links TRBV3-1 (or the pseudogene TRBV3-2) to TRBJ1-1; weak D call: TRBD1 (5 bases). This CDR3 spans 14 amino acids. V was pared by 0 bases and J by 4 bases, with 9 bases between. Germline V lookup: CDR1 LGHDT, CDR2 YNNKEL (reference sequence).

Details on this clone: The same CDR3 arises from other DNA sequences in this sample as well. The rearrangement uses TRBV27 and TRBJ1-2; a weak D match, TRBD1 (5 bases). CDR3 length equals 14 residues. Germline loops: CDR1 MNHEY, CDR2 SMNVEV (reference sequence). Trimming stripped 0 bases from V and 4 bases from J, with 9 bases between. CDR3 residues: CASSLSGQGYGYTF. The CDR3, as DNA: TGTGCCAGCAGTTTATCGGGGCAGGGCTATGGCTACACCTTC.

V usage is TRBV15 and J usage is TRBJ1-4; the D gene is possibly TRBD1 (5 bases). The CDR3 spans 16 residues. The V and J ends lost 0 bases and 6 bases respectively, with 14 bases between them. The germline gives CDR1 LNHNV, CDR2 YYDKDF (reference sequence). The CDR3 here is CATSRDGRGFDEKLFF. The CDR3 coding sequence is TGTGCCACCAGCAGAGATGGGAGGGGCTTTGATGAAAAACTGTTTTTT.

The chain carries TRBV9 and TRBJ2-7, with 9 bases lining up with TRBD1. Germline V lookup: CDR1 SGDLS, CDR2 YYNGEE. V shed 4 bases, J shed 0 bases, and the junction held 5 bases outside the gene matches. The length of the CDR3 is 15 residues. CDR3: CASSTGQGASYEQYF. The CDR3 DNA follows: TGTGCCAGCAGCACGGGACAGGGTGCCTCCTACGAGCAGTACTTC.

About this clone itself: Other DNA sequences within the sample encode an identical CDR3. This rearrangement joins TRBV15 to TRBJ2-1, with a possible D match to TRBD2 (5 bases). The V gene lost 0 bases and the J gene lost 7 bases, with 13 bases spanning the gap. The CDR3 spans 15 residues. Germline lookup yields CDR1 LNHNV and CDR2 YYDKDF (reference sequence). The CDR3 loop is CATSRDRGLVNEQFF. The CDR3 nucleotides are TGTGCCACCAGCAGAGATCGAGGGTTGGTGAATGAGCAGTTCTTC.